The 17 T cell receptor beta chains below all came from one sample that was sequenced in a study of blood T cell repertoires in COVID-19. Method: immunoSEQ multiplex PCR; TCRdb's copy keeps in-frame clones and lacks some. The table lists 70,000 or so clones, about 90% of them singletons, with roughly 6.2% in the top ten. Sequencing used peripheral blood. The receptors here all came from a woman older than 75 with active COVID-19.

The rearrangement links TRBV18 to TRBJ1-2; D unclear. CDR3 length: 17 amino acids. V was cut by 2 bases and J by 2 bases, with 18 bases left in between. The germline CDR1 and CDR2 sequences are KGHSH and LQKENI. The chain's CDR3 is CASSPNRVAEVNYGYTF. The CDR3 nucleotides read TGTGCCAGCTCACCAAATCGCGTGGCAGAGGTAAACTATGGCTACACCTTC.

The chain recombines TRBV18 with TRBJ2-7; D is ambiguous. CDR3 length equals 14 residues. Per germline, CDR1 KGHSH and CDR2 LQKENI. V lost 1 base and J lost 0, with 7 bases in between. DNA of the CDR3: TGTGCCAGCTCACCACGACAAAACTCCTACGAGCAGTACTTC. Its translation is CASSPRQNSYEQYF.

This chain links TRBV27 with TRBJ1-1; a possible D gene is TRBD1 (5 bases). With 2 bases removed from V and 1 base from J, the gap between germline ends came to 17 bases. The CDR3 totals 17 residues. Germline V gives CDR1 MNHEY, CDR2 SMNVEV (reference sequence). The CDR3 sequence is CASSLRSGLWWNTEAFF. The CDR3 region has the DNA TGTGCCAGCAGTTTAAGGTCGGGACTATGGTGGAACACTGAAGCTTTCTTT.

The J gene is TRBJ1-2, the V gene TRBV18; D unclear. Trimming pared 3 bases from V and 0 bases from J, leaving 5 bases between. Germline V gene sequence: CDR1 KGHSH, CDR2 LQKENI. This CDR3 is built from 13 residues. CDR3 in DNA: TGTGCCAGCTCACCTCAGTCTAACTATGGCTACACCTTC. The encoded protein is CASSPQSNYGYTF.

This chain uses TRBV18 with TRBJ2-5; D not resolved. The V and J ends lost 6 bases and 1 base respectively, with 12 bases between them. This CDR3 contains 14 residues. Germline assignment: CDR1 KGHSH and CDR2 LQKENI. CDR3 in amino acids: CASSFRSSQETQYF. The CDR3 DNA sequence: TGTGCCAGCTCCTTTCGTTCTAGCCAAGAGACCCAGTACTTC.

The chain employs TRBV4-2 and TRBJ2-3; possible D gene TRBD2, 5 bases. Looked up from germline, CDR1 is LGHNA and CDR2 is YNFKEQ. The length of the CDR3 is 16 residues. V was cut by 7 bases and J by 4 bases, with 21 bases left in between. CDR3 in amino acids: CASNPNGGSGADTQYF. The DNA of the CDR3 is TGTGCCAGCAACCCCAACGGCGGGTCGGGCGCAGATACGCAGTATTTT.

This rearrangement joins TRBV6-2 or TRBV6-3 to TRBJ1-5; D is unresolved. V lost 0 bases, J lost 7 bases, and 10 bases lay in between. The germline V gene encodes CDR1 MNHEY and CDR2 SVGEGT. The CDR3 runs to 14 residues. The CDR3 nucleotides are TGTGCCAGCAGTTACTCGACACGACAACAGCCCCAGCATTTT. Protein: CASSYSTRQQPQHF.

The V gene is TRBV24-1, the J gene TRBJ2-1; D is perhaps TRBD2 (5 bases). The germline gives CDR1 KGHDR, CDR2 SFDVKD. The length of the CDR3 is 13 residues. With 8 bases removed from V and 10 bases from J, the gap between germline ends came to 17 bases. CDR3 sequence reads: CATNGQARGEQFF. The CDR3 coding sequence is TGTGCCACCAATGGGCAGGCCCGCGGGGAGCAGTTCTTC.

This sequence joins TRBV13 and TRBJ2-2, with a weak D call TRBD2 (6 bases). This CDR3 has 16 amino acids. Germline V gives CDR1 PRHDT, CDR2 FYEKMQ (reference sequence). V lost 3 bases, J lost 2 bases, and 13 bases lay in between. In DNA form, the CDR3 reads TGTGCCAGCAGCTTGAGGCTAGCGAGTAACACCGGGGAGCTGTTTTTT. Residues: CASSLRLASNTGELFF.

J is TRBJ1-5 and V is TRBV5-1; D may be TRBD1 (6 bases). Deletions cut 0 bases from V and 3 bases from J, with 10 bases between. The CDR3 covers 15 residues. CDR1 and CDR2 (germline): SGHRS, YFSETQ. The CDR3 protein is CASSLAPGANQPQHF. CDR3 nucleotide sequence: TGCGCCAGCAGCTTGGCTCCAGGGGCCAATCAGCCCCAGCATTTT.

The CDR3 DNA is TGTGCCAGCTCACAGGGGACAGGGTCATCCTACGAGCAGTACTTC. It encodes CASSQGTGSSYEQYF. The J gene is TRBJ2-7, the V gene TRBV18, with TRBD1 matching 9 bases. V dropped 4 bases and J dropped 1; count of bases not matched to a gene: 5. Germline CDR1 is KGHSH and CDR2 is LQKENI. This CDR3 contains 15 residues.

Only one count was recorded for this clone. The chain combines TRBV19 with TRBJ2-7; 7 positions match TRBD1. This CDR3 is built from 16 residues. Germline CDR1 LNHDA, CDR2 SQIVND (reference sequence). The V segment lost 5 bases and the J segment 6 bases; nucleotides outside the gene matches: 16. The CDR3: CASSHPGTDLLGEQYF. CDR3 coding DNA: TGTGCCAGTAGTCACCCTGGGACAGACCTACTCGGCGAGCAGTACTTC. Together with reference TRBV19 and TRBJ2-7, the CDR3 gives the full variable domain: DGGITQSPKYLFRKEGQNVTLSCEQNLNHDAMYWYRQDPGQGLRLIYYSQIVNDFQKGDIAEGYSVSREKKESFPLTVTSAQKNPTAFYLCASSHPGTDLLGEQYFGPGTRLTVT.

The chain recombines TRBV27 with TRBJ2-2; the match to TRBD1 covers 7 bases. The germline V gene encodes CDR1 MNHEY and CDR2 SMNVEV (reference sequence). Trimming cost V 5 bases and J 5 bases; bases outside gene matches: 5. The CDR3 has 14 amino acids. As DNA, the CDR3 is TGTGCCAGCAGTCCTGACAGGGTTACCGGGGAGCTGTTTTTT. Residues: CASSPDRVTGELFF.

The chain is built from TRBV27 and TRBJ2-5; 9 bases are shared with TRBD1. With V trimmed by 5 bases and J by 6 bases, 7 bases remained unmatched. This CDR3 has 14 residues. Germline values: CDR1 MNHEY, CDR2 SMNVEV (reference sequence). The CDR3 DNA is TGTGCCAGCAGTGGGGACAGGGAGAGCCAGACCCAGTACTTC. As protein: CASSGDRESQTQYF.

The V and J genes are TRBV28 and TRBJ2-3; 7 bases are shared with TRBD2. This CDR3 comprises 14 residues. The V and J ends lost 7 bases and 3 bases, in that order; junction bases with no gene match: 7. Germline-derived CDR1 and CDR2 are MDHEN and SYDVKM. The CDR3 reads CASIKASGTDTQYF. CDR3 nucleotide sequence: TGTGCCAGCATTAAGGCTAGCGGAACAGATACGCAGTATTTT.

This sequence joins TRBV24-1 and TRBJ2-3; maybe TRBD2 (5 bases). Germline CDR1 and CDR2: KGHDR and SFDVKD. CDR3 length equals 15 residues. The V end was cut by 5 bases, the J end by 5 bases, with 16 bases between. The CDR3 DNA is TGTGCCACCAGTGCCCCCGACCTCGGGGAAGATACGCAGTATTTT. This sequence encodes CATSAPDLGEDTQYF.

This chain joins TRBV28 and TRBJ2-6; perhaps TRBD1 as D (5 bases). CDR3 length equals 13 residues. V was pared by 8 bases and J by 2 bases, with 7 bases between. Germline V lookup: CDR1 MDHEN, CDR2 SYDVKM. CDR3 bases: TGTGCCAGCCGCAGGGCTGGGGCCAACGTCCTGACTTTC. It is translated as CASRRAGANVLTF.